This T cell receptor beta chain appears in the sequencing data of a study of control samples from healthy donors and cancer patients. TCRdb's table, derived via immunoSEQ multiplex PCR, lists solely in-frame clones and lacks some. This table has 400,000 to 500,000 clones, 90% appearing once. The CDR3 is made up of 16 amino acids. The germline V gene has CDR1 LGHDT and CDR2 YNNKEL (reference sequence). V shed 5 bases and J shed 1 base, with 18 bases lying between them. The clonotype was recovered from a middle-aged man with head and neck cancer. Sequencing used PBMCs. The chain joins TRBV3-1 (or the pseudogene TRBV3-2) to TRBJ2-7, with D unresolved. The CDR3 here is CASSGVGQVSSYEQYF. CDR3 sequence (DNA): TGTGCCAGCAGCGGGGTCGGGCAGGTGTCTTCCTACGAGCAGTACTTC.